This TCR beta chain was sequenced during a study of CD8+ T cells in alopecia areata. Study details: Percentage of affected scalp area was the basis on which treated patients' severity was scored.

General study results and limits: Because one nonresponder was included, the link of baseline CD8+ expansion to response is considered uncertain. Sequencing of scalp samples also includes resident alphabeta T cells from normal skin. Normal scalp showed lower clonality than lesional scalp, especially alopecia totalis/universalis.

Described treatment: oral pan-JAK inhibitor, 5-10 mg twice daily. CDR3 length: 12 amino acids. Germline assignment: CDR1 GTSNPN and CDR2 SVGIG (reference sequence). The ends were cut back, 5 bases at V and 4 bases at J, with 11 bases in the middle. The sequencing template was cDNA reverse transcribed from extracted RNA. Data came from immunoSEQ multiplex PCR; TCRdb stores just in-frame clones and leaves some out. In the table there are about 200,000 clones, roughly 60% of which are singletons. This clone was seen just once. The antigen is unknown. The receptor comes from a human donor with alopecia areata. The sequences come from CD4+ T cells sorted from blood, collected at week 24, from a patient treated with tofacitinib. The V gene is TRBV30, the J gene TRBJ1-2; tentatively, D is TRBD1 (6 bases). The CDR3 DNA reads TGTGCCTGGGACAGGACAATCTATGGCTACACCTTC. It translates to CAWDRTIYGYTF.